Given below is one T cell receptor beta chain in context. This sample stems from a study of technical replicates of blood from a few donors. Trimming removed 1 base at V and 8 bases at J, with 9 bases between. Germline CDR1 and CDR2: MGHRA and YSYEKL. There are 13 residues in the CDR3. Assay used: immunoSEQ multiplex PCR; TCRdb lists only in-frame clones, some missing. Among around 80,000 clones listed, 93% were seen once. V and J are TRBV4-1 and TRBJ1-3; weak D call: TRBD1 (5 bases). The receptor comes from a human donor in good health. Sequencing input: T cells isolated from PBMCs. CDR3 protein: CASSQAGLHTIYF. The DNA of the CDR3 is TGCGCCAGCAGCCAAGCAGGGTTGCACACCATATATTTT.